Each of the 15 T cell receptor beta chains below was sequenced from the same sample in a study of blood T cell repertoires in COVID-19. Only in-frame clones appear in the TCRdb table, and some are missing; sequencing was by immunoSEQ multiplex PCR. This sample has roughly 120,000 clones, with 90% found just once. The sample comprised peripheral blood. The receptors were sampled from a man aged 50 to 59 with active COVID-19.

The chain combines TRBV5-1 with TRBJ2-1; 11 nucleotides agree with TRBD2. The CDR3 spans 20 residues. The V segment lost 2 bases and the J segment 4 bases; nucleotides outside the gene matches: 17. Germline V CDR1 and CDR2: SGHRS, YFSETQ. The chain's CDR3 is CASSLTTGLTSGRRYNEQFF. CDR3 DNA: TGCGCCAGCAGCTTAACGACAGGTTTAACTAGCGGGAGAAGATACAATGAGCAGTTCTTC.

The chain has TRBV5-1 and TRBJ1-3; possibly TRBD1 for D (6 bases). CDR3 size: 16 residues. Germline values: CDR1 SGHRS, CDR2 YFSETQ. Trimming took off 0 bases at V and 0 bases at J, with 10 bases between the two ends. Written as DNA, the CDR3 is TGCGCCAGCAGCTTGGGTCAGGGGTTCTCTGGAAACACCATATATTTT. Encoded protein: CASSLGQGFSGNTIYF.

This clone was seen only a few times. The chain links TRBV10-3 to TRBJ1-3; D is unresolved. Germline loops: CDR1 ENHRY, CDR2 SYGVKD. This CDR3 spans 16 amino acids. V was trimmed by 2 bases and J by 1 base, leaving 12 bases between them. The CDR3 bases are TGTGCCATCAGTGAGGGCAGGTCCCTTTCTGGAAACACCATATATTTT. Its protein is CAISEGRSLSGNTIYF.

This clone was counted a single time. The chain joins TRBV24-1 to TRBJ2-2; possibly TRBD1 for D (6 bases). The germline V and J ends were trimmed by 9 bases and 0 bases, with 7 bases remaining between them. Looked up from germline, CDR1 is KGHDR and CDR2 is SFDVKD. This CDR3 has 13 residues. The CDR3 is CATGDTNTGELFF. The CDR3 region has the DNA TGTGCCACCGGGGACACGAACACCGGGGAGCTGTTTTTT.

This clone was seen just once. J is TRBJ2-1 and V is TRBV5-1, with 12 bases lining up with TRBD2. This CDR3 contains 15 residues. Trimming cost V 4 bases and J 6 bases; bases outside gene matches: 5. CDR1 SGHRS and CDR2 YFSETQ come from the germline V gene. The CDR3 reads CASSRTSGTVNEQFF. The CDR3 region has the DNA TGCGCCAGCAGCCGGACTAGCGGGACTGTCAATGAGCAGTTCTTC.

The chain has TRBV27 and TRBJ2-1; 9 bases fit TRBD2. The CDR3 is 15 residues long. Per the germline V gene, CDR1 is MNHEY and CDR2 is SMNVEV (reference sequence). The junction had 9 bases not matched to a gene; V was cut back by 5 bases and J by 7 bases. CDR3 loop: CASSDSGRARNEQFF. Here the CDR3 DNA reads TGTGCCAGCAGTGATAGCGGGAGAGCTAGGAATGAGCAGTTCTTC.

The rearrangement links TRBV11-3 to TRBJ2-7; tentative D call: TRBD1 (6 bases). CDR1 SGHNT and CDR2 YENEEA come from the germline V gene. V lost 5 bases, J lost 4 bases, and 9 bases lay in between. The CDR3 is made up of 12 amino acids. The DNA of the CDR3 is TGTGCCAGCAGCAAGGACAGATACGAGCAGTACGTC. The encoded protein is CASSKDRYEQYV.

The V call is TRBV11-3, the J call TRBJ1-2, with TRBD1 matching over 11 bases. J was trimmed by 4 bases and V by 1 base; bases with no gene match: 2. This CDR3 is 15 amino acids long. The germline gives CDR1 SGHNT, CDR2 YENEEA. The CDR3 DNA reads as TGTGCCAGCAGCTTAGTAGGGACAGGGGGCTATGGCTACACCTTC. Amino acid sequence: CASSLVGTGGYGYTF.

The chain has TRBV5-1 and TRBJ2-2, with 10 bases that match TRBD1. CDR3 length equals 16 residues. Germline CDR1 and CDR2: SGHRS and YFSETQ. The V segment lost 4 bases and the J segment 4 bases; nucleotides outside the gene matches: 7. The CDR3 DNA is TGCGCCAGCAGCCAGACAGGGGGCGCGATCACCGGGGAGCTGTTTTTT. Amino acids: CASSQTGGAITGELFF.

J is TRBJ1-1 and V is TRBV5-5, with TRBD1 matching over 7 bases. This CDR3 spans 17 amino acids. The ends lost 1 base at V and 5 bases at J; junction bases unmatched: 14. The germline V gene has CDR1 SGHKS and CDR2 YYEKEE (reference sequence). CDR3 residues: CASSLTDRDELRTEAFF. The CDR3 bases are TGTGCCAGCAGCTTGACTGACAGGGATGAATTAAGGACTGAAGCTTTCTTT.

The CDR3 region has the DNA TGTGCCAGCAGCTTTGAGGTTCAGGGGCTTAATGAAAAACTGTTTTTT. Protein product: CASSFEVQGLNEKLFF. The V gene is TRBV11-2, the J gene TRBJ1-4; D may be TRBD1 (6 bases). The germline gives CDR1 SGHAT, CDR2 FQNNGV. This CDR3 is built from 16 residues. The V end was cut by 3 bases, the J end by 4 bases, with 15 bases between.

The genes are TRBV19 and TRBJ1-1; D may be TRBD1 (5 bases). V was cut by 1 base and J by 4 bases, with 10 bases left in between. There are 14 residues in the CDR3. In germline, CDR1 is LNHDA, CDR2 SQIVND (reference sequence). Here the CDR3 DNA reads TGTGCCAGTAGTATAGCAGGGATTGGCACTGAAGCTTTCTTT. Its protein product is CASSIAGIGTEAFF.

The chain combines TRBV6-5 with TRBJ1-2; 8 bases align to TRBD1. The CDR3 sequence is 13 residues long. V was pared by 7 bases and J by 6 bases, with 7 bases of the junction left unmatched. Germline loops: CDR1 MNHEY, CDR2 SVGAGI. The CDR3 nucleotides read TGTGCCAGCAACACACAGGGGGGGAATGGCTACACCTTC. Its protein is CASNTQGGNGYTF.

V is TRBV12-5 and J is TRBJ2-1, with TRBD2 identical over 8 bases. Trimming at V came to 2 bases and at J to 5 bases, leaving 2 bases not matched to a gene. Germline CDR1 LGHNT, CDR2 FRNRAP. The length of the CDR3 is 14 residues. This CDR3 is CASGLNSGDNEQFF. CDR3 DNA sequence: TGTGCTAGTGGTTTGAATAGCGGGGACAATGAGCAGTTCTTC.

The rearrangement joins TRBV15 to TRBJ2-3; 9 nucleotides agree with TRBD2. The CDR3 length is 17 residues. Losses at the gene ends were 6 bases for V and 5 bases for J; bases not matched to a gene: 15. Germline V gene data show CDR1 as LNHNV and CDR2 as YYDKDF (reference sequence). The CDR3 reads CATRLDGVAGDIDTQYF. In DNA form, the CDR3 reads TGTGCCACCAGACTTGATGGGGTAGCGGGAGATATAGATACGCAGTATTTT. The complete variable domain, with remaining parts taken from reference TRBV15 and TRBJ2-3, reads DAMVIQNPRYQVTQFGKPVTLSCSQTLNHNVMYWYQQKSSQAPKLLFHYYDKDFNNEADTPDNFQSRRPNTSFCFLDIRSPGLGDTAMYLCATRLDGVAGDIDTQYFGPGTRLTVL.